One and the same sample provided the 16 T cell receptor beta chains below, sequenced in a study of glioma-infiltrating T cells. The iRepertoire nested amplicon-rescue multiplex PCR amplified TCR alpha and beta CDR3s from RNA. TCRdb redid the calling of the multiplex PCR reads with MiXCR, one entry per CDR3 protein. Of roughly 120,000 distinct CDR3 sequences listed, roughly 20% were seen once; the top ten hold about 16%. Sequencing used glioma tissue, nonneoplastic brain tissue, or PBMCs (not recorded which). The source is a human donor with low-grade glioma or glioblastoma, undergoing nonglioma brain surgery, or in good health (not recorded which).

This clonotype has a handful of counts. At one end, the junction sequence differs from germline, possibly due to a read error. The CDR3 DNA sequence: TGCGCCGGCAGAAGACAGGGGTCAACTAATGAAAAACTGTTTTTT. Translation gives CAGRRQGSTNEKLFF. This chain uses TRBV5-1 with TRBJ1-4; the match to TRBD1 covers 8 bases. The CDR3 sequence is 15 residues long. Per the germline V gene, CDR1 is SGHRS and CDR2 is YFSETQ.

A word on this clonotype: A much larger clonotype is one base distant, so this may be a read error. The chain recombines TRBV18 with TRBJ2-5, with D perhaps matching TRBD2 (6 bases). Germline loops: CDR1 KGHSH, CDR2 LQKENI. Trimming took 1 base from V and 9 from J, leaving 12 bases between them. CDR3 length: 13 residues. The CDR3 bases are TGTGCCAGCTCACCACGGGAAAGGGAGGCCCAGTACTTC. It encodes CASSPREREAQYF.

This clonotype was detected only a few times. J is TRBJ2-1 and V is TRBV7-2, with 10 bases aligning to TRBD2. Trimming cost V 4 bases and J 4 bases; bases outside gene matches: 4. The CDR3 has 15 amino acids. In germline, CDR1 is SGHTA, CDR2 FQGNSA. CDR3 region: CASSSSGSRYNEQFF. The CDR3 DNA reads as TGTGCCAGCAGCTCTAGCGGGAGTAGGTACAATGAGCAGTTCTTC. The full variable domain, in which reference TRBV7-2 and TRBJ2-1 provide the parts outside the CDR3, is GAGVSQSPSNKVTEKGKDVELRCDPISGHTALYWYRQSLGQGLEFLIYFQGNSAPDKSGLPSDRFSAERTGGSVSTLTIQRTQQEDSAVYLCASSSSGSRYNEQFFGPGTRLTVL.

This clonotype occurred many times. The chain employs TRBV6-1 and TRBJ2-3, with a weak D call TRBD2 (6 bases). With 2 bases removed from V and 3 bases from J, the gap between germline ends came to 12 bases. Germline CDR1 and CDR2: MNHNS and SASEGT. The CDR3 sequence is 15 residues long. CDR3 amino acids: CASSESAGRTDTQYF. As DNA, the CDR3 is TGTGCCAGCAGTGAAAGCGCAGGGAGGACAGATACGCAGTATTTT.

A note on this clonotype: A much larger clonotype is one base distant, so this may be a read error. The V call is TRBV27, the J call TRBJ2-7; D unclear. The length of the CDR3 is 13 residues. Germline CDR1 MNHEY, CDR2 SMNVEV (reference sequence). CDR3 sequence: CSSSLGNSYEQYF. For the CDR3, the DNA is TGTTCCAGCAGTTTAGGGAACTCCTACGAGCAGTACTTC.

Concerning this clonotype itself: The germline gene is not matched at one end of the junction; a read error may be the cause. The chain has TRBV2 and TRBJ1-1; no firm D call. CDR3 length: 11 residues. Germline V CDR1 and CDR2: SNHLY, FYNNEI. In DNA, the CDR3 is TGTGCCAGCGCCAGCGCAGGTAGAGCTTTATTT. This encodes CASASAGRALF.

Regarding this clonotype: Given a much more abundant clone one base away, this may be a read error. The chain uses TRBV18 and TRBJ1-5, with unresolved D. Germline values: CDR1 KGHSH, CDR2 LQKENI. Trimming pared 4 bases from V and 3 bases from J, leaving 7 bases between. The CDR3 is made up of 13 amino acids. CDR3 residues: CASSLVNNQPQHF. The DNA of the CDR3 is TGTGCCAGCTCACTCGTAAACAATCAGCCCCAGCATTTT.

This clonotype occurred a few times. V gene TRBV19 combines with J gene TRBJ2-1, with D unresolved. Germline V gives CDR1 LNHDA, CDR2 SQIVND (reference sequence). This CDR3 comprises 13 residues. Trimming left V 6 bases short and J 3 bases short, with 9 bases between. The CDR3 sequence: CASSDTRYNEQFF. As DNA, the CDR3 is TGTGCCAGTAGCGATACTCGCTACAATGAGCAGTTCTTC.

The CDR3 DNA reads TGCGCCAGCAGCCGATCCAACGTGTTACGTCAGCCCCAGCATTTT. It is translated as CASSRSNVLRQPQHF. The chain joins TRBV4-1 to TRBJ1-5, with no clear D. Germline V CDR1 and CDR2: MGHRA, YSYEKL. This CDR3 comprises 15 residues. V was clipped by 4 bases and J by 6 bases, with 16 bases between them.

In this sample, this clonotype turned up many times. This chain connects TRBV6-1 to TRBJ2-7, with TRBD2 matching over 12 bases. With 3 bases clipped from V and 1 base from J, the junction kept 1 base outside the gene matches. The CDR3 consists of 15 residues. Germline V lookup: CDR1 MNHNS, CDR2 SASEGT. The DNA of the CDR3 is TGTGCCAGCAGTGACGGACTAGCGGGATCCTACGAGCAGTACTTC. This sequence encodes CASSDGLAGSYEQYF.

This clonotype was counted ten times or more. The J gene is TRBJ2-1, the V gene TRBV4-1; D tentatively fits TRBD1 or TRBD2 (5 bases each). The CDR3 covers 16 residues. The germline CDR1 and CDR2 sequences are MGHRA and YSYEKL. Deletions cut 1 base from V and 7 bases from J, with 17 bases between. Here the CDR3 reads CASSQGWGRESNEQFF. CDR3 nucleotide sequence: TGCGCCAGCAGCCAAGGTTGGGGGAGAGAGTCAAATGAGCAGTTCTTC.

This clonotype was counted many times. The chain has TRBV19 and TRBJ1-1, with D hard to call. Germline V gives CDR1 LNHDA, CDR2 SQIVND (reference sequence). Trimming removed 4 bases at V and 3 bases at J, with 18 bases between. The CDR3 totals 16 residues. CDR3 sequence reads: CASSTGRARGDTEAFF. CDR3 nucleotide sequence: TGTGCCAGTAGTACGGGTAGGGCGCGCGGTGACACTGAAGCTTTCTTT. The complete variable domain, with remaining parts taken from reference TRBV19 and TRBJ1-1, reads DGGITQSPKYLFRKEGQNVTLSCEQNLNHDAMYWYRQDPGQGLRLIYYSQIVNDFQKGDIAEGYSVSREKKESFPLTVTSAQKNPTAFYLCASSTGRARGDTEAFFGQGTRLTVV.

The V gene is TRBV7-8, the J gene TRBJ2-1; 16 bases map to TRBD2. CDR1 is SGHVS, CDR2 FQNEAQ, per germline. There are 17 residues in the CDR3. J gave up 4 bases and V 3 bases, and 3 bases lay outside the gene matches. This CDR3 reads CASSLGLAGGLYNEQFF. The CDR3 nucleotides are TGTGCCAGCAGCTTGGGACTAGCGGGAGGGCTGTACAATGAGCAGTTCTTC.

This clonotype is a singleton in its sample. The V call is TRBV12-3 or TRBV12-4, the J call TRBJ1-5; maybe TRBD1 (5 bases). This CDR3 comprises 13 residues. Trimming stripped 4 bases from V and 5 bases from J, with 9 bases between. In DNA, the CDR3 is TGTGCCAGCAGTTCCAAGGGGCATCAGCCCCAGCATTTT. It is translated as CASSSKGHQPQHF.

The V call is TRBV28, the J call TRBJ2-5, with a tentative D call TRBD1 (5 bases). CDR1 is MDHEN, CDR2 SYDVKM, per germline. The CDR3 consists of 15 residues. V gave up 7 bases and J gave up 9 bases, with 24 bases separating them. The DNA for the CDR3 is TGTGCCAGCACTATAGGGGTTTCATTACACCAAGCCCAGTACTTC. Amino acids: CASTIGVSLHQAQYF.

The chain couples TRBV12-3 or TRBV12-4 to TRBJ2-7; D is unresolved. The CDR3 loop spans 14 amino acids. The V gene lost 6 bases and the J gene lost 0 bases, with 12 bases spanning the gap. The DNA of the CDR3 is TGTGCCAGCAGGTTTTCTCCAGTCTCCTACGAGCAGTACTTC. Amino acid sequence: CASRFSPVSYEQYF.